Following are 5 T cell receptor beta chains from one sample sequenced in a study of CXCR3-negative and CXCR3-positive naive CD8 T cells. Study-level findings and limits: Comparison of naive cells showed more hydrophobic TRB CDR3s in CXCR3-positive than in CXCR3-negative naive cells.

cDNA libraries for TRB were generated by 5' RACE incorporating UMI labels. After re-calling the 5' RACE reads, TCRdb lists one entry per CDR3 protein, DNA absent. This sample's clone table lists about 89,000 distinct CDR3 sequences. These receptors are not linked to any known antigen. What was sequenced was naive CXCR3+ CD8+ T cells from blood. The subset is: CD45RO-CCR7+CD27+CD95- naive CD8+ T cells expressing CXCR3 (TNR3+). The receptors derive from a human donor in good health. Some clones in this sample may be carry-over from other donors' samples.

The V gene is TRBV6-4, the J gene TRBJ2-1; TCRdb picks TRBD2, but there is no DNA to check that call. Germline lookup yields CDR1 MRHNA and CDR2 SNTAGT. The CDR3 has 14 amino acids. The CDR3 spells CASSDSAGGNEQFF.

This chain connects TRBV4-3 to TRBJ1-1; TCRdb indicates TRBD1, and absent DNA this call remains unverified. This CDR3 has 16 amino acids. Germline assignment: CDR1 LGHNA and CDR2 YSLEER. This CDR3 reads CASSPGADRGRTEAFF.

The rearrangement uses TRBV29-1 and TRBJ2-1; TCRdb gives TRBD1 as the D gene, but with no DNA this cannot be confirmed. The V gene's germline CDR1 is SQVTM and CDR2 ANQGSEA. This CDR3 has 13 residues. CDR3 residues: CSVEQGAGNEQFF.

The chain is built from TRBV6-2 or TRBV6-3 and TRBJ2-5; TCRdb's D call of TRBD2 is untestable without DNA. The germline V gene has CDR1 MNHEY and CDR2 SVGEGT. This CDR3 has 18 amino acids. The CDR3 sequence is CASSYSPRLAGGQETQYF.

This chain connects TRBV4-3 to TRBJ2-7; lacking DNA, the TRBD2 call made by TCRdb goes unchecked. Germline loops: CDR1 LGHNA, CDR2 YSLEER. The CDR3 sequence is 14 residues long. This chain's CDR3 is CASSLAGAAYEQYF.